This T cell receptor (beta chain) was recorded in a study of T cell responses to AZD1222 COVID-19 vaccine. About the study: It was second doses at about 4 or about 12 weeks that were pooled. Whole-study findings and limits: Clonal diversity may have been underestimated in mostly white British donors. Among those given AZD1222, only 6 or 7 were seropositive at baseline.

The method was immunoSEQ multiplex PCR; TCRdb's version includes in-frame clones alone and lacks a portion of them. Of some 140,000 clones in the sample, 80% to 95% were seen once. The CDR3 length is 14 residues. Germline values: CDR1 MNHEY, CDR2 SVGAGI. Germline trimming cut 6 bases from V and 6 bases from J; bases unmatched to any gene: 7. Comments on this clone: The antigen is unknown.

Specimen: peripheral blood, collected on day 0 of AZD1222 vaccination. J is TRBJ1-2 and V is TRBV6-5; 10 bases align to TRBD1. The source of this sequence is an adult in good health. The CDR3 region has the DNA TGTGCCAGCAGACCCGGGACAGGGGTGGATGGCTACACCTTC. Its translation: CASRPGTGVDGYTF.